This record covers a single T cell receptor beta chain. Its specificity is unknown. Carried by the TCR beta cDNA libraries were unique molecular identifiers. When 1 to 10 million T cells were used, they gave hundreds of thousands of cDNA molecules. TCRdb reprocessed the PCR reads via MiXCR and lists one record per CDR3 protein. The sample consists of 600,000 to 750,000 distinct CDR3 sequences, around 64% of them appearing once. The record originates from a study of post-analysis software for immune sequencing data. Looking at the study overall: Included among the disease courses, which were recorded for the cohort, were relapsing-remitting, secondary progressive and progressive-relapsing multiple sclerosis. Study results and caveats: Normalized Chao1 diversity was significantly reduced in patients versus controls. Elevated frequency relative to controls characterized several TRBV segments in patients, TRBV5-6, TRBV5-1 and TRBV20-1 among them.

Germline values: CDR1 SGHDN, CDR2 FVKESK. There are 14 residues in the CDR3. V lost 3 bases and J 5 bases, leaving 12 bases between the germline ends. J is TRBJ2-3 and V is TRBV14, with D perhaps TRBD2 (6 bases). The sample taken for sequencing was blood. This TCR came from a girl aged 2 to 10 with multiple sclerosis. CDR3 DNA: TGTGCCAGCAGCCACCTCCGGGAGTTAGATACGCAGTATTTT. As protein: CASSHLRELDTQYF.